This entry describes one T cell receptor (beta chain). What antigen it recognizes has not been identified. Per-nucleotide qualities are absent, and no much larger clonotype sits a single base away. This specimen comes from a study of blood T cell repertoires in COVID-19 (TCRdb year 2020). For context, the study as a whole: The collaborator samples originated in the United States, Italy and Spain and spanned the acute and convalescent phases of COVID-19. A freely available public database, intended as a resource for researchers studying the immune response to SARS-CoV-2, is where the repertoires were released. Where HLA class I and class II types were available, the types were taken from metadata supplied by the sample provider, not from assay-based typing. The prospective study material was composed of cDNA or gDNA derived from T cells, B-cell-depleted T cells, or PBMCs. The samples were drawn from the first 160 participants of the ongoing ImmuneRACE study and from 950 to 1,500 subjects provided by 6 global collaborators. The sample metadata nearly always contained a de-identified subject ID, COVID-19 status, age in years and sex. Subjects who had been exposed to COVID-19, were actively infected with it, or had recovered from it provided the deeply sampled blood TCRbeta repertoires that made up the dataset.

Participants in the prospective study were enrolled through a virtual design, were aged about 18 to 100 years, and lived in 24 United States geographic areas. To assign participants to cohorts, the prospective study relied on clinical history that participants themselves reported in a screening survey and a study questionnaire. Recovered participants in ImmuneRACE Cohort 3 were defined by two consecutive negative NP/OP PCR tests, clearance by a healthcare professional, or resolution of symptoms. In the prospective study, whole blood, serum and a nasopharyngeal or oropharyngeal swab were collected from each participant by mobile phlebotomists. Over a roughly two-month period, participants in the prospective study had the option of providing additional blood draws and questionnaires. Before DNA extraction, prospective study blood samples were shipped either frozen or at room temperature. Deletion took 0 bases off V and 4 bases off J, with a span of 10 bases between the germline ends. Including cysteine and phenylalanine, the CDR3 has 15 amino acids. The DNA shown is the 45-base CDR3, in frame from base 1. From the germline V gene, CDR1 is LGHNA and CDR2 is YNFKEQ.

TCRbeta CDR3 regions were amplified from genomic DNA by means of the immunoSEQ Assay, a bias-controlled multiplex PCR. In the source study's methods: The number of nucleated cells in each sample was estimated from the amplification of reference gene primers within the assay. Sequence reads were collapsed and filtered to measure the absolute abundance of every unique TCRbeta CDR3 rearrangement. For each sample, productive Simpson clonality was calculated as the square root of Simpson's diversity index over productive rearrangements. As stored in TCRdb, this immuneACCESS dataset retains in-frame rearrangements with V and J assigned. A fraction of the clones does not appear; measured against another copy, unresolved V genes explain less than half of the discrepancy, and the remainder lacks a known reason. The V and J calls and clone size were taken over from that table, and D and trimming were inferred from the DNA. The sample data list approximately 150,000 clones, and around 80% of these were observed just once. The ten largest make up less than 6% of the sample.

Points the paper makes about the study in general: The amount of clinical and demographic metadata varied by source and participant and was provided uncurated.

This TCR was recovered from a man in his forties or fifties who had recovered from COVID-19. This chain is built from TRBV4-2 and TRBJ2-1; TRBD2 is a possible D gene, resting on 6 matching bases. The sample consisted of PBMCs or T cells enriched from blood (not recorded which). The CDR3 loop reads CASSQESGGYNEQFF. The nucleotides are TGTGCCAGCAGCCAAGAATCCGGGGGTTACAATGAGCAGTTCTTC.